Below are 24 T cell receptor beta chains sequenced from a single sample in a study of blood T cell repertoires in COVID-19. TCRdb keeps only in-frame clones here, not all; method: immunoSEQ multiplex PCR. This sample carries a few hundred thousand clones, about 88% of them seen once, and the ten largest clones take 3%. The material sequenced was PBMCs or T cells enriched from blood (not recorded which). Every receptor here comes from a woman aged 25 to 39 who had recovered from COVID-19.

This rearrangement joins TRBV4-2 to TRBJ2-7; tentatively, D is TRBD1 (5 bases). V was shortened by 0 bases and J by 0 bases, with 15 bases between the two germline ends. The germline gives CDR1 LGHNA, CDR2 YNFKEQ. This CDR3 has 17 residues. CDR3: CASSQDTSVGLSYEQYF. The CDR3 DNA follows: TGTGCCAGCAGCCAAGATACTTCAGTGGGGCTCTCCTACGAGCAGTACTTC.

V usage is TRBV19 and J usage is TRBJ1-1, with 10 positions matching TRBD1. V lost 5 bases, J lost 5 bases, and 14 bases stayed unmatched. This CDR3 is built from 17 residues. The germline gives CDR1 LNHDA, CDR2 SQIVND (reference sequence). The CDR3 sequence is CASSATSGTGVWTEAFF. For the CDR3, the DNA is TGTGCCAGTAGTGCCACTTCCGGGACAGGGGTTTGGACTGAAGCTTTCTTT.

This chain connects TRBV12-3 or TRBV12-4 to TRBJ1-1; D is unresolved. The CDR3 length is 13 residues. Trimming stripped 5 bases from V and 5 bases from J, with 12 bases between. CDR3 residues: CASSAPAGTEAFF. The CDR3 DNA follows: TGTGCCAGCAGTGCCCCGGCGGGGACTGAAGCTTTCTTT.

As regards this clone: A much larger clone lies one base from this, so it may be a read error. V gene TRBV7-2 combines with J gene TRBJ1-3, with D possibly TRBD1 on 6 matching bases. CDR1 is SGHTA, CDR2 FQGNSA, per germline. The CDR3 totals 13 residues. Trimming stripped 3 bases from V and 4 bases from J, with 7 bases between. The CDR3 DNA follows: TGTGCCAGCAGCTTCCAGGGGGGAAACACCATATATTTT. Translating it yields CASSFQGGNTIYF.

This chain connects TRBV12-2 to TRBJ2-7; TRBD2 reflects the table's D call only, with no check against the DNA. TRBV12-2 has pseudogene status. The CDR3 loop spans 17 amino acids. The CDR3 loop is CASRLDLRLAVIYEQYF. The DNA for the CDR3 is TGTGCAAGTCGCTTAGATCTTAGACTAGCGGTCATATACGAGCAGTACTTC.

The chain links TRBV18 to TRBJ1-1; D uncertain. The ends were cut back, 4 bases at V and 1 base at J, with 7 bases in the middle. Looked up from germline, CDR1 is KGHSH and CDR2 is LQKENI. The CDR3 spans 13 residues. The CDR3 nucleotides read TGTGCCAGCTCACTAAATCGGAACACTGAAGCTTTCTTT. Protein sequence: CASSLNRNTEAFF.

This clone has just a few counts. The chain is built from TRBV3-1 (or the pseudogene TRBV3-2) and TRBJ2-7; D is unclear. Trimming left V 4 bases short and J 4 bases short, with 11 bases between. Germline V gene data show CDR1 as LGHDT and CDR2 as YNNKEL (reference sequence). There are 13 residues in the CDR3. CDR3 protein: CASSRDLVYEQYF. The DNA of the CDR3 is TGTGCCAGCAGCCGCGATCTCGTTTACGAGCAGTACTTC.

The CDR3 nucleotides read TGTGCCAGCAGCTTAGCAGGGGTCTCCGCTGATGGCTACACCTTC. This translates into CASSLAGVSADGYTF. The V and J genes are TRBV7-8 and TRBJ1-2, with D maybe TRBD1 (5 bases). CDR1 and CDR2 from the germline V gene are SGHVS and FQNEAQ. V lost 0 bases and J 6 bases, leaving 14 bases between the germline ends. The CDR3 spans 15 residues.

The gene calls are TRBV11-2 and TRBJ2-7, with D tentatively TRBD1 (5 bases). Germline-derived CDR1 and CDR2 are SGHAT and FQNNGV. The CDR3 runs to 14 residues. Trimming took off 2 bases at V and 4 bases at J, with 12 bases between the two ends. CDR3: CASSLTGSLYEQYF. As DNA, the CDR3 is TGTGCCAGCAGCTTAACAGGATCTCTATACGAGCAGTACTTC.

This clone was found once. This chain links TRBV4-2 with TRBJ1-1; TRBD1 matches at 10 bases. The CDR3 runs 13 residues. CDR1 is LGHNA, CDR2 YNFKEQ, per germline. Losses at the gene ends were 2 bases for V and 9 bases for J; bases not matched to a gene: 3. As DNA, the CDR3 is TGTGCCAGCAGCCAAACTGACAGGGGGCAAGCTTTCTTT. It encodes CASSQTDRGQAFF.

This clone was counted a few times. The chain carries TRBV28 and TRBJ1-1; the D gene is possibly TRBD1 (6 bases). The CDR3 covers 16 residues. Looked up from germline, CDR1 is MDHEN and CDR2 is SYDVKM. V was shortened by 5 bases and J by 0 bases, with 16 bases between the two germline ends. The CDR3: CASSKRGAWVNTEAFF. CDR3 nucleotide sequence: TGTGCCAGCAGTAAACGGGGGGCGTGGGTGAACACTGAAGCTTTCTTT.

This chain joins TRBV30 and TRBJ1-2; TRBD1 aligns across 7 bases. This CDR3 is 15 amino acids long. Germline V gene lookup returns CDR1 GTSNPN and CDR2 SVGIG (reference sequence). Trimming removed 2 bases from V and 12 bases from J; junction bases left unmatched: 18. The CDR3 here is CAWSPREGQVKLNTF. As DNA, the CDR3 is TGTGCCTGGAGTCCGAGGGAAGGACAGGTTAAATTGAACACCTTC. Complete variable domain (other parts from reference TRBV30 and TRBJ1-2): SQTIHQWPATLVQPVGSPLSLECTVEGTSNPNLYWYRQAAGRGLQLLFYSVGIGQISSEVPQNLSASRPQDRQFILSSKKLLLSDSGFYLCAWSPREGQVKLNTFGSGTRLTVV.

The CDR3 nucleotides are TGTGCCACCAGCAACGTGGACAGAGTGAACACTGAAGCTTTCTTT. It encodes CATSNVDRVNTEAFF. The V call is TRBV15, the J call TRBJ1-1; perhaps TRBD1 as D (6 bases). Per the germline V gene, CDR1 is LNHNV and CDR2 is YYDKDF (reference sequence). The CDR3 is made up of 15 amino acids. The V end was cut by 4 bases, the J end by 0 bases, with 12 bases between. The complete variable domain, with remaining parts taken from reference TRBV15 and TRBJ1-1, reads DAMVIQNPRYQVTQFGKPVTLSCSQTLNHNVMYWYQQKSSQAPKLLFHYYDKDFNNEADTPDNFQSRRPNTSFCFLDIRSPGLGDTAMYLCATSNVDRVNTEAFFGQGTRLTVV.

The J gene is TRBJ2-7, the V gene TRBV9; a weak D match, TRBD1 (6 bases). V shed 0 bases and J shed 3 bases, with 16 bases lying between them. The germline CDR1 and CDR2 sequences are SGDLS and YYNGEE. The CDR3 runs 16 residues. DNA for the CDR3: TGTGCCAGCAGCGTAGAAGGGGGACCCCCTGTCTACGAGCAGTACTTC. It translates to CASSVEGGPPVYEQYF.

The chain carries TRBV7-2 and TRBJ1-3, with D possibly TRBD1 on 5 matching bases. Deletions cut 5 bases from V and 0 bases from J, with 8 bases between. The germline CDR1 and CDR2 sequences are SGHTA and FQGNSA. This CDR3 is built from 14 residues. The CDR3 protein is CASSPGLSGNTIYF. CDR3 nucleotides: TGTGCCAGCAGCCCGGGACTCTCTGGAAACACCATATATTTT.

The rearrangement joins TRBV4-1 to TRBJ2-2, with 11 bases identical to TRBD2. The CDR3 consists of 18 residues. CDR1 is MGHRA, CDR2 YSYEKL, per germline. J was trimmed by 2 bases and V by 1 base; bases with no gene match: 6. CDR3 sequence: CASSQAGLAVLNTGELFF. CDR3 DNA: TGCGCCAGCAGCCAAGCGGGACTAGCGGTATTAAACACCGGGGAGCTGTTTTTT.

The chain is built from TRBV27 and TRBJ2-5; 7 positions agree with TRBD2. Trimming removed 2 bases from V and 5 bases from J; junction bases left unmatched: 8. The CDR3 length is 15 residues. Per germline, CDR1 MNHEY and CDR2 SMNVEV (reference sequence). The DNA for the CDR3 is TGTGCCAGCAGTTTACGTACGGGTAGCGGGGAGACCCAGTACTTC. This codes for CASSLRTGSGETQYF.

The V gene is TRBV5-1, the J gene TRBJ2-5, with 10 bases matching TRBD2. Germline loops: CDR1 SGHRS, CDR2 YFSETQ. The V and J ends lost 3 bases and 5 bases, in that order; junction bases with no gene match: 10. The CDR3 has 16 amino acids. The CDR3 sequence: CASSYGASGSGETQYF. The CDR3 DNA reads TGCGCCAGCAGCTACGGGGCTAGCGGGAGCGGGGAGACCCAGTACTTC.

The rearrangement links TRBV6-1 to TRBJ2-5; D might be TRBD1 (6 bases). V shed 1 base and J shed 5 bases, with 23 bases lying between them. Germline CDR1 is MNHNS and CDR2 is SASEGT. The CDR3 has 18 residues. CDR3 in DNA: TGTGCCAGCAGTGAAGGGACCCGGAACCAGGGGACCGGGGAGACCCAGTACTTC. Its translation: CASSEGTRNQGTGETQYF.

The chain joins TRBV6-2 or TRBV6-3 to TRBJ2-2; TRBD2 agrees at 7 bases. Trimming took 2 bases from V and 1 from J; bases not matched to a gene: 1. Germline CDR1 MNHEY, CDR2 SVGEGT. The CDR3 runs to 15 residues. The CDR3 DNA reads as TGTGCCAGCAGTTACGGGGAGGGGAACACCGGGGAGCTGTTTTTT. It specifies CASSYGEGNTGELFF.

The rearrangement links TRBV27 to TRBJ2-7; 11 bases fit TRBD2. Per germline, CDR1 MNHEY and CDR2 SMNVEV (reference sequence). V lost 6 bases, J lost 7 bases, and 5 bases stayed unmatched. The CDR3 length is 13 residues. CDR3 sequence: CASSRLAGGEQYF. CDR3 DNA sequence: TGTGCCAGCAGCCGGCTAGCGGGAGGAGAGCAGTACTTC.

J is TRBJ2-2 and V is TRBV12-3 or TRBV12-4; D is unresolved. Deletions cut 6 bases from V and 4 bases from J, with 9 bases between. The CDR3 has 13 amino acids. In DNA, the CDR3 is TGTGCCAGCAGCCTTAGCCTCACCGGGGAGCTGTTTTTT. It encodes CASSLSLTGELFF.

The chain recombines TRBV7-9 with TRBJ1-3, with D uncertain. The CDR3 is 14 amino acids. Germline-derived CDR1 and CDR2 are SEHNR and FQNEAQ (reference sequence). Trimming stripped 5 bases from V and 0 bases from J, with 8 bases between. The CDR3: CASSPSGSGNTIYF. CDR3 bases: TGTGCCAGCAGCCCCTCGGGCTCTGGAAACACCATATATTTT.

This chain joins TRBV28 and TRBJ1-2; 7 nucleotides agree with TRBD1. Germline CDR1 is MDHEN and CDR2 is SYDVKM. CDR3 size: 13 residues. V shed 2 bases, J shed 4 bases, and the junction held 1 base outside the gene matches. The CDR3: CASSLNRGYGYTF. The CDR3 DNA reads as TGTGCCAGCAGTTTAAACAGGGGCTATGGCTACACCTTC.